This T cell receptor (beta chain) was captured by sequencing in a study of regulatory T cells in long-lasting Graves disease. Across the study: To qualify as persistent, Graves' disease required over 5 years of antithyroid drugs with positive TSH receptor antibodies.

In building TCR beta libraries, iRepertoire HTBI primers were used together with Arm-PCR of CDR3 regions. In TCRdb, the multiplex PCR reads were re-called with MiXCR into one record per CDR3 protein. The sample contains around 400,000 distinct CDR3 sequences, around 20% of which appear only once. General study findings and limits: Thyroid tissue was not sampled; only peripheral blood was. TCR diversity in persistent Graves' patients was below that of newly diagnosed ones. Sharing of public clonotypes was greater in persistent patients (about 3,000) than in new patients (966).

This clonotype was observed at least ten times. The antigen remains unidentified. Trimming removed 7 bases at V and 5 bases at J, with 11 bases between. Per germline, CDR1 MNHNS and CDR2 SASEGT. The CDR3 has 12 residues. Described time point: persistent/refractory GD, antithyroid drugs over 5 years with positive TRAb. Following extraction of RNA from PBMCs, that RNA was used to make the TCR library. The chain combines TRBV6-1 with TRBJ1-1; D is unresolved. The clonotype was recovered from a female donor with Graves disease. The sample was peripheral blood mononuclear cells (PBMCs), taken when the disease was refractory, from a patient treated with antithyroid drugs. CDR3 nucleotides: TGTGCCAGCACCCACGGGAGGACTGAAGCTTTCTTT. Translated, it gives CASTHGRTEAFF.